One sample yielded the 16 T cell receptor beta chains listed below, sequenced in a study of cytotoxic CD8 clonotypes in ibrutinib-treated CLL (dated by TCRdb to 2020 to 2023). The library was built by means of the immunoSEQ multiplex PCR assay. TCRdb obtained this table from immuneACCESS and retained in-frame rearrangements with V and J assigned. These tables miss some clones; where compared with another copy, unresolved V genes account for less than half of the shortfall, and the remainder is unexplained. A total of more than 140,000 clones appear in this sample, approximately 80% of them only once. The ten most abundant clones make up about 29% of the sample. Interpreted using the paper, the time point label stands for: about a year on ibrutinib. This specimen was PBMCs, taken after 12 months of ibrutinib treatment. The receptor source for this set is a human donor with chronic lymphocytic leukemia.

The chain couples TRBV5-1 to TRBJ2-3, with TRBD1 matching 12 bases. The germline V gene encodes CDR1 SGHRS and CDR2 YFSETQ. Trimming at V came to 4 bases and at J to 5 bases, leaving 8 bases not matched to a gene. The CDR3 length is 16 residues. This CDR3 reads CASSGGTGGGGDTQYF. The CDR3 DNA is TGCGCCAGCAGCGGTGGGACAGGGGGCGGTGGAGATACGCAGTATTTT.

The CDR3 sequence is CASSYSWRAYEQYF. The DNA for the CDR3 is TGTGCCAGCAGTTACTCCTGGCGGGCGTACGAGCAGTACTTC. The chain uses TRBV6-5 and TRBJ2-7; D possibly corresponds to TRBD2 (5 bases). With 0 bases removed from V and 4 bases from J, the gap between germline ends came to 10 bases. This CDR3 spans 14 amino acids. Per the germline V gene, CDR1 is MNHEY and CDR2 is SVGAGI.

This chain joins TRBV28 and TRBJ1-5; 8 positions match TRBD1. Germline loops: CDR1 MDHEN, CDR2 SYDVKM. Trimming took 7 bases from V and 5 from J; bases not matched to a gene: 7. There are 14 residues in the CDR3. This CDR3 is CASKGDRWDQPQHF. The CDR3 bases are TGTGCCAGCAAGGGGGACAGGTGGGATCAGCCCCAGCATTTT.

In its sample, this clone was seen once. The chain employs TRBV19 and TRBJ2-7; weak D call: TRBD1 (6 bases). Germline CDR1 LNHDA, CDR2 SQIVND (reference sequence). The ends were cut back, 5 bases at V and 4 bases at J, with 9 bases in the middle. The CDR3 spans 12 residues. CDR3: CASSLQGYEQYF. CDR3 DNA sequence: TGTGCCAGTAGTCTACAGGGTTACGAGCAGTACTTC.

The chain employs TRBV7-9 and TRBJ2-5; perhaps TRBD1 as D (5 bases). The CDR3 covers 11 residues. Germline CDR1 and CDR2: SEHNR and FQNEAQ (reference sequence). The V and J ends lost 5 bases and 5 bases respectively, with 6 bases between them. In DNA form, the CDR3 reads TGTGCCAGCAGCAGGGGTGAGACCCAGTACTTC. It yields the protein CASSRGETQYF.

J is TRBJ2-1 and V is TRBV7-3; no reliable D call. Germline CDR1 reads SGHTA; CDR2 reads FQGTGA. Trimming removed 0 bases at V and 8 bases at J, with 8 bases between. The CDR3 has 13 amino acids. CDR3 in DNA: TGTGCCAGCAGCTTAACAAGATTGGATGAGCAGTTCTTC. It translates to CASSLTRLDEQFF.

The chain recombines TRBV1 with TRBJ2-3; the table's D gene call, TRBD2, was not cross checked with the DNA. TRBV1 is a pseudogene. The CDR3 is 16 amino acids. CDR3 amino acids: CTSSQEAGANADTQYF. In DNA form, the CDR3 reads TGCACCAGCAGCCAAGAGGCGGGGGCCAACGCAGATACGCAGTATTTT.

The CDR3 protein is CASSNRDRGGNIQYF. CDR3 DNA: TGTGCCAGCAGCAACCGGGACAGGGGAGGAAACATTCAGTACTTC. This chain uses TRBV13 with TRBJ2-4, with 10 bases identical to TRBD1. This CDR3 is built from 15 residues. Germline loops: CDR1 PRHDT, CDR2 FYEKMQ (reference sequence). Germline trimming cut 5 bases from V and 6 bases from J; bases unmatched to any gene: 7.

The J gene is TRBJ2-2, the V gene TRBV2; D is perhaps TRBD2 (5 bases). Germline CDR1 and CDR2: SNHLY and FYNNEI. V gave up 0 bases and J gave up 8 bases, with 7 bases separating them. This CDR3 is built from 13 residues. CDR3: CASSEAGGGELFF. In DNA, the CDR3 is TGTGCCAGCAGTGAAGCTGGAGGTGGGGAGCTGTTTTTT.

With respect to this clone: Mismatch with germline at one junction end may stem from a read error. The J gene is TRBJ2-5, the V gene TRBV7-7; no definite D call. This CDR3 is built from 11 residues. Germline V lookup: CDR1 SSHAT, CDR2 FNYEAQ (reference sequence). In DNA, the CDR3 is TGTGCTAGCAGCCACAGAGAGACCCAGTACTTC. It codes for CASSHRETQYF.

The chain links TRBV11-2 to TRBJ1-6; a weak D match, TRBD1 (5 bases). The germline V gene encodes CDR1 SGHAT and CDR2 FQNNGV. The length of the CDR3 is 16 residues. Deletions cut 4 bases from V and 7 bases from J, with 17 bases between. The CDR3 loop is CASSWMTGVGNSPLHF. CDR3 in DNA: TGTGCCAGCAGCTGGATGACGGGGGTCGGGAATTCACCCCTCCACTTT.

The chain links TRBV11-3 to TRBJ1-4; D call uncertain. Between the trimmed V and J ends, which lost 4 bases and 5 bases, there was a span of 20 bases. The V gene's germline CDR1 is SGHNT and CDR2 YENEEA. CDR3 length: 17 amino acids. The chain's CDR3 is CASSSKASPVGNEKLFF. The CDR3 nucleotides read TGTGCCAGCAGCTCCAAGGCCAGCCCGGTCGGAAATGAAAAACTGTTTTTT.

This clone was seen only a few times. The V and J genes are TRBV27 and TRBJ2-6; 7 bases map to TRBD1. The CDR3 spans 16 residues. Germline V gives CDR1 MNHEY, CDR2 SMNVEV (reference sequence). Trimming took 6 bases from V and 1 from J; bases not matched to a gene: 6. CDR3 sequence: CASSSQGKSGANVLTF. CDR3 nucleotide sequence: TGTGCCAGCAGCTCACAGGGGAAGTCTGGGGCCAACGTCCTGACTTTC.

The V and J genes are TRBV12-5 and TRBJ2-7; 11 bases line up with TRBD1. Trimming took 7 bases from V and 4 from J; bases not matched to a gene: 9. There are 15 residues in the CDR3. CDR1 and CDR2 (germline): LGHNT, FRNRAP. The CDR3 here is CASARRGQGAYEQYF. CDR3 DNA sequence: TGTGCTAGTGCAAGACGCGGACAGGGGGCTTACGAGCAGTACTTC.

This clone was detected only once. The rearrangement uses TRBV9 and TRBJ2-7, with TRBD1 as a possible D gene (5 bases). This CDR3 has 14 amino acids. Germline values: CDR1 SGDLS, CDR2 YYNGEE. The germline V and J ends were trimmed by 0 bases and 2 bases, with 9 bases remaining between them. CDR3 in DNA: TGTGCCAGCAGCGTAGAAGGGGTTACCTACGAGCAGTACTTC. Translated, it gives CASSVEGVTYEQYF.

The J gene is TRBJ2-5, the V gene TRBV6-1; D call uncertain. This CDR3 has 14 residues. The V and J ends lost 1 base and 4 bases respectively, with 10 bases between them. Germline CDR1 MNHNS, CDR2 SASEGT. CDR3 sequence: CASSEGHARETQYF. For the CDR3, the DNA is TGTGCCAGCAGTGAAGGGCACGCGAGAGAGACCCAGTACTTC.